This entry lists 29 T cell receptor beta chains sequenced from one sample in a study of neurological immune-mediated disorders (dated by TCRdb to the late 2010s). Libraries came from 5' RACE. Sequencing relied on an Illumina HiSeq 2500. In-frame beta chains were kept once TCRdb had trimmed the public reads at Q25 with fastp and called clones with MiXCR. Each CDR3 protein gets just one entry, which takes the most common genes and DNA from the rows behind it. The sample table records roughly 70,000 distinct CDR3 sequences; 5.2% of these occur just once. The ten largest clones add up to 2.8% of the sample. The specimen sequenced was PBMCs. The receptors derive from a woman in her 30s with multiple sclerosis.

This clonotype was counted ten times or more. This rearrangement joins TRBV5-6 to TRBJ2-3; D remains ambiguous. The germline CDR1 and CDR2 sequences are SGHDT and YYEEEE. Trimming left V 1 base short and J 0 bases short, with 9 bases between. The CDR3 is made up of 15 amino acids. Here the CDR3 reads CASSLRGVSTDTQYF. In nucleotides, the CDR3 is TGTGCCAGCAGCTTGCGTGGGGTCAGCACAGATACGCAGTATTTT.

The genes are TRBV7-2 and TRBJ2-7; a weak D match, TRBD2 (5 bases). Germline V gene sequence: CDR1 SGHTA, CDR2 FQGNSA. The CDR3 sequence is 15 residues long. Trimming shortened V by 4 bases and J by 2 bases, and 15 bases separated the two germline ends. CDR3 in DNA: TGTGCCAGCAGCTCCCCTCGCGGACTCACCTACGAGCAGTACTTC. It is translated as CASSSPRGLTYEQYF.

This clonotype came up many times. The rearrangement uses TRBV12-3 or TRBV12-4 and TRBJ1-2; 9 nucleotides align to TRBD1. Trimming cost V 6 bases and J 5 bases; bases outside gene matches: 7. The CDR3 is made up of 14 amino acids. This CDR3 reads CASRWTGALYGYTF. CDR3 DNA sequence: TGTGCCAGCAGATGGACAGGGGCGCTTTATGGCTACACCTTC.

This clonotype was picked up a small number of times. The chain has TRBV6-5 and TRBJ2-2, with a possible D match to TRBD1 (5 bases). From germline, CDR1 is MNHEY and CDR2 SVGAGI. V was trimmed by 4 bases and J by 7 bases, leaving 19 bases between them. The CDR3 totals 16 residues. This CDR3 reads CASSSRLYGASGELFF. In DNA form, the CDR3 reads TGTGCCAGCAGTTCCCGTTTGTATGGGGCAAGCGGGGAGCTGTTTTTT.

Notes on this clonotype: One end of the junction fails to match germline, which may point to a read error. The chain is built from TRBV20-1 and TRBJ1-6; 8 bases are a match to TRBD1. From germline, CDR1 is DFQATT and CDR2 SNEGSKA (reference sequence). The CDR3 extends over 17 amino acids. DNA of the CDR3: TGCAGTGGTGTGAAAACCAAATTGGACAGGGAAAGTTCACCCCTCAACTTT. Translating it yields CSGVKTKLDRESSPLNF.

This clonotype has ten or more counts. This sequence joins TRBV10-3 and TRBJ1-2; TRBD1 might be the D (6 bases). CDR1 and CDR2 (germline): ENHRY, SYGVKD. This CDR3 comprises 14 residues. V lost 4 bases, J lost 5 bases, and 14 bases lay in between. The DNA of the CDR3 is TGTGCCATCAGTGGACAGGAGACTACTTATGGCTACACCTTC. Translated: CAISGQETTYGYTF.

This chain links TRBV27 with TRBJ1-6; no definite D call. Germline CDR1 and CDR2: MNHEY and SMNVEV (reference sequence). The CDR3 length is 14 residues. The V gene lost 1 base and the J gene lost 6 bases, with 7 bases spanning the gap. CDR3 region: CASSLLDGNSPLHF. The DNA of the CDR3 is TGTGCCAGCAGTTTATTGGACGGTAATTCACCCCTCCACTTT.

This clonotype was detected many times. V gene TRBV6-5 combines with J gene TRBJ2-1, with 7 bases aligning to TRBD2. Germline V gene sequence: CDR1 MNHEY, CDR2 SVGAGI. There are 14 residues in the CDR3. The V segment lost 4 bases and the J segment 7 bases; nucleotides outside the gene matches: 7. DNA for the CDR3: TGTGCCAGCAGTTTATGGGGGGGAGTTAATGAGCAGTTCTTC. Translated: CASSLWGGVNEQFF.

In this sample, this clonotype turned up many times. V usage is TRBV9 and J usage is TRBJ2-2; no clear D. Trimming left V 0 bases short and J 4 bases short, with 10 bases between. Germline V lookup: CDR1 SGDLS, CDR2 YYNGEE. The CDR3 spans 15 residues. The CDR3 region has the DNA TGTGCCAGCAGCGTAGAGGGCCAGGCCACCGGGGAGCTGTTTTTT. This gives the protein CASSVEGQATGELFF.

This clonotype was observed many times. The chain carries TRBV5-1 and TRBJ1-1, with TRBD1 as a possible D gene (5 bases). The CDR3 totals 13 residues. The germline CDR1 and CDR2 sequences are SGHRS and YFSETQ. V was cut by 7 bases and J by 6 bases, with 16 bases left in between. The CDR3 region has the DNA TGCGCCAGCCGGGCGCAGGACATGTCTGAAGCTTTCTTT. Encoded protein: CASRAQDMSEAFF.

In this sample, this clonotype turned up many times. The V call is TRBV3-1, the J call TRBJ1-4; D uncertain. CDR1 and CDR2 from the germline V gene are LGHDT and YNNKEL (reference sequence). The V and J ends lost 0 bases and 7 bases respectively, with 18 bases between them. This CDR3 is 17 amino acids long. Written as DNA, the CDR3 is TGTGCCAGCAGCCAAGATCTTGGAGGGCCGAGCGGTGAAAAACTGTTTTTT. Encoded protein: CASSQDLGGPSGEKLFF.

A note on this clonotype: A much larger clone is a single base away; this may be a read error. J is TRBJ2-1 and V is TRBV7-9; TRBD1 or TRBD2 may be the D gene (6 bases each). Per the germline V gene, CDR1 is SEHNR and CDR2 is FQNEAQ (reference sequence). This CDR3 contains 13 residues. Trimming stripped 5 bases from V and 8 bases from J, with 13 bases between. For the CDR3, the DNA is TGTGCCAGCAGCCATAGAGGGGGGTATGAGCAGTTCTTC. This codes for CASSHRGGYEQFF.

This clonotype was found many times. The V gene is TRBV20-1, the J gene TRBJ2-1; possibly TRBD2 for D (6 bases). CDR1 and CDR2 from the germline V gene are DFQATT and SNEGSKA (reference sequence). Trimming removed 6 bases at V and 0 bases at J, with 9 bases between. The CDR3 length is 13 residues. In DNA form, the CDR3 reads TGCAGTGCGGGGGGACCCTCCTACAATGAGCAGTTCTTC. This sequence encodes CSAGGPSYNEQFF.

This clonotype was counted a few times. It may be a read error: a sequence one base away is much more abundant. The chain has TRBV12-3 or TRBV12-4 and TRBJ1-5; D is ambiguous. The CDR3 spans 12 residues. The ends were cut back, 5 bases at V and 5 bases at J, with 7 bases in the middle. The chain's CDR3 is CASSRKHQPQHF. The DNA for the CDR3 is TGTGCCAGCAGTCGGAAGCATCAGCCCCAGCATTTT.

The table lists this clonotype with many counts. V is TRBV6-5 and J is TRBJ2-7; perhaps D is TRBD1 or TRBD2 (5 bases each). The germline V gene encodes CDR1 MNHEY and CDR2 SVGAGI. This CDR3 is 12 amino acids long. The V end lost 8 bases, the J end lost 3 bases, and 11 bases lay between the germline ends. CDR3 loop: CASRDGVYEQYF. CDR3 bases: TGTGCCAGCCGGGACGGAGTCTACGAGCAGTACTTC.

This clonotype was recorded at least ten times. The CDR3 coding sequence is TGCAGTGCTGCCCGGGGACAGAATAGCAATCAGCCCCAGCATTTT. Protein: CSAARGQNSNQPQHF. The chain uses TRBV20-1 and TRBJ1-5, with TRBD1 matching over 7 bases. The CDR3 has 15 amino acids. Germline loops: CDR1 DFQATT, CDR2 SNEGSKA (reference sequence). V dropped 5 bases and J dropped 0; count of bases not matched to a gene: 7.

Only a few counts were recorded for this clonotype. The V call is TRBV20-1, the J call TRBJ1-2; TRBD1 agrees at 9 bases. Per germline, CDR1 DFQATT and CDR2 SNEGSKA (reference sequence). The junction had 15 bases not matched to a gene; V was cut back by 0 bases and J by 4 bases. This CDR3 has 18 residues. Here the CDR3 DNA reads TGCAGTGCTAGAGATCACATAAATGCCGGGACAGGGACCTATGGCTACACCTTC. This translates into CSARDHINAGTGTYGYTF.

This clonotype was picked up many times. The DNA of the CDR3 is TGCGCCAGCAGACTGGATCGGGGGGAGCGCTCTGGGGCCAACGTCCTGACTTTC. Translated, it gives CASRLDRGERSGANVLTF. The chain couples TRBV5-1 to TRBJ2-6; 7 bases align to TRBD2. This CDR3 spans 18 amino acids. Trimming took 5 bases from V and 0 from J; bases not matched to a gene: 11. CDR1 SGHRS and CDR2 YFSETQ come from the germline V gene.

This clonotype was seen many times. The rearrangement uses TRBV18 and TRBJ2-6; no clear D. V was shortened by 5 bases and J by 0 bases, with 8 bases between the two germline ends. CDR1 and CDR2 from the germline V gene are KGHSH and LQKENI. CDR3 size: 15 residues. The CDR3 reads CASSYGVSGANVLTF. DNA for the CDR3: TGTGCCAGCTCATACGGTGTCTCTGGGGCCAACGTCCTGACTTTC.

This clonotype has ten or more counts. The J gene is TRBJ2-7, the V gene TRBV7-2; no firm D call. The germline gives CDR1 SGHTA, CDR2 FQGNSA. Deletions cut 2 bases from V and 1 base from J, with 3 bases between. The CDR3 totals 12 residues. CDR3 residues: CASSLMSYEQYF. In nucleotides, the CDR3 is TGTGCCAGCAGCTTAATGTCCTACGAGCAGTACTTC.

For this clonotype: Just one base apart from a much larger clone, this may be a read error. The CDR3 here is CSARDKSSYGYTF. The CDR3 DNA sequence: TGCAGTGCTAGAGATAAAAGTTCCTATGGCTACACCTTC. The chain uses TRBV20-1 and TRBJ1-2; unclear D gene. V lost 0 bases to trimming and J lost 4 bases, with 9 bases between them. CDR1 and CDR2 (germline): DFQATT, SNEGSKA (reference sequence). CDR3 length: 13 residues.

This clonotype was recorded many times. The chain links TRBV4-1 to TRBJ2-1; 7 nucleotides align to TRBD2. The V segment lost 1 base and the J segment 4 bases; nucleotides outside the gene matches: 10. Germline CDR1 reads MGHRA; CDR2 reads YSYEKL. The CDR3 has 17 residues. CDR3 protein: CASSQVRGVSEYNEQFF. CDR3 bases: TGCGCCAGCAGCCAAGTTCGGGGGGTCTCCGAATACAATGAGCAGTTCTTC.

This clonotype was detected only a few times. The genes are TRBV20-1 and TRBJ2-1; 11 positions match TRBD2. This CDR3 has 15 residues. After removal of 6 bases from V and 4 bases from J, the junction contained 8 bases not matched to a gene. The germline V gene encodes CDR1 DFQATT and CDR2 SNEGSKA (reference sequence). The CDR3 is CSAVTSGATYNEQFF. The CDR3 bases are TGCAGTGCCGTGACTAGCGGGGCGACTTACAATGAGCAGTTCTTC.

This clonotype has ten or more counts. V usage is TRBV5-6 and J usage is TRBJ2-2; D might be TRBD1 (6 bases). The CDR3 has 14 residues. V lost 1 base and J 5 bases, leaving 9 bases between the germline ends. The germline gives CDR1 SGHDT, CDR2 YYEEEE. CDR3 region: CASSLRQGTGELFF. In nucleotides, the CDR3 is TGTGCCAGCAGCTTGAGGCAGGGGACCGGGGAGCTGTTTTTT.

Ten or more counts support this clonotype. The V and J genes are TRBV6-7 and TRBJ1-4; 8 bases align to TRBD1. TRBV6-7 is labeled an ORF, and its function is uncertain. J gave up 8 bases and V 6 bases, and 17 bases lay outside the gene matches. This CDR3 spans 17 amino acids. CDR3 sequence reads: CASRPAGLTGEREKLFF. The CDR3 DNA is TGTGCCAGCAGGCCCGCAGGTTTGACAGGGGAACGAGAAAAACTGTTTTTT.

This clonotype was counted many times. The chain recombines TRBV7-9 with TRBJ2-2; D remains unclear. In germline, CDR1 is SEHNR, CDR2 FQNEAQ (reference sequence). This CDR3 has 16 amino acids. V gave up 5 bases and J gave up 4 bases, with 17 bases separating them. CDR3 nucleotide sequence: TGTGCCAGCAGCCCACTGGTGGGCGGAACCACCGGGGAGCTGTTTTTT. Translation: CASSPLVGGTTGELFF. Looking up the rest from reference TRBV7-9 and TRBJ2-2 gives the full variable domain: DTGVSQNPRHKITKRGQNVTFRCDPISEHNRLYWYRQTLGQGPEFLTYFQNEAQLEKSRLLSDRFSAERPKGSFSTLEIQRTEQGDSAMYLCASSPLVGGTTGELFFGEGSRLTVL.

The sample holds many counts of this clonotype. The chain combines TRBV27 with TRBJ1-1; D uncertain. Germline V CDR1 and CDR2: MNHEY, SMNVEV (reference sequence). The CDR3 runs to 13 residues. Between the trimmed V and J ends, which lost 6 bases and 7 bases, there was a span of 15 bases. The CDR3 DNA reads TGTGCCAGCAGGTTAGCCGGATCAAATGAAGCTTTCTTT. Its translation: CASRLAGSNEAFF.

This clonotype showed up many times. This rearrangement joins TRBV5-5 to TRBJ1-5; D not resolved. The V end lost 4 bases, the J end lost 3 bases, and 11 bases lay between the germline ends. Germline-derived CDR1 and CDR2 are SGHKS and YYEKEE (reference sequence). CDR3 length: 14 residues. The CDR3 DNA sequence: TGTGCCAGCAGCCCGATCGGGGACAATCAGCCCCAGCATTTT. Its protein is CASSPIGDNQPQHF.

This clonotype was counted many times. The CDR3 DNA reads as TGTGCCAGCAGCTTATCTGGGGTTTTTGGCTACACCTTC. Translation: CASSLSGVFGYTF. This chain connects TRBV7-3 to TRBJ1-2; the D is unclear. V lost 2 bases and J 7 bases, leaving 11 bases between the germline ends. Per germline, CDR1 SGHTA and CDR2 FQGTGA. The CDR3 is made up of 13 amino acids.